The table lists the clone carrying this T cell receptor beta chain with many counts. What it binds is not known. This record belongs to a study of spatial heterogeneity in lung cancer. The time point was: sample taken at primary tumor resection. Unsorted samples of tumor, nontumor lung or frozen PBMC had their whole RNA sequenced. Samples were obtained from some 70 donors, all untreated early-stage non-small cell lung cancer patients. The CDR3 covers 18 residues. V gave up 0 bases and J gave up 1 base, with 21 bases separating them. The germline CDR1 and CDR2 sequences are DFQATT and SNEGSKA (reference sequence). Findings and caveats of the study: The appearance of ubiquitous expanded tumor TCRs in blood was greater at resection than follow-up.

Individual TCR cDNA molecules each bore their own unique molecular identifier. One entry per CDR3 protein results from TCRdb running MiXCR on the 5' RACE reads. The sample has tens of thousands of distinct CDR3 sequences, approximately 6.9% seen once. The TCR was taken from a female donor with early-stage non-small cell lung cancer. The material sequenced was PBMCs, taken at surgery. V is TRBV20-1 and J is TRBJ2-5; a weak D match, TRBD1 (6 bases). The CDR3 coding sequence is TGCAGTGCTAGAGATCTCGGCAGGGGCCTCATGGGCCAAGAGACCCAGTACTTC. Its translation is CSARDLGRGLMGQETQYF.